Below are 30 T cell receptor beta chains sequenced from a single sample in a study of long-term antiretroviral therapy in people with HIV. The authors ran the immunoSEQ assay, v3.0, at survey level. The table came from immunoSEQ multiplex PCR; TCRdb's copy has only in-frame clones and leaves some out. The repertoire holds 30,000 to 40,000 clones, approximately 95% seen once, with 3.5% to 4.5% in the top ten. The sample in question was unsorted PBMCs, obtained 5.1 years after starting antiretroviral therapy. Every receptor here comes from a woman between 50 and 59 years old with HIV.

This rearrangement joins TRBV11-2 to TRBJ1-2, with D possibly being TRBD1 (5 bases). CDR1 SGHAT and CDR2 FQNNGV come from the germline V gene. This CDR3 spans 14 amino acids. Trimming took off 3 bases at V and 6 bases at J, with 14 bases between the two ends. Here the CDR3 reads CASSFRTPLNGYTF. The CDR3, as DNA: TGTGCCAGCAGCTTCCGGACACCCCTGAATGGCTACACCTTC.

The chain joins TRBV6-4 to TRBJ1-2; D is unclear. Between the trimmed V and J ends, which lost 3 bases and 8 bases, there was a span of 13 bases. Germline CDR1 and CDR2: MRHNA and SNTAGT. The CDR3 extends over 13 amino acids. The CDR3 DNA is TGTGCCAGCAGTGAATCAGCTATCGGGGGCTACACCTTC. Translating it yields CASSESAIGGYTF.

This clone was seen just once. The chain links TRBV5-6 to TRBJ1-6; D is undetermined. Germline V gene data show CDR1 as SGHDT and CDR2 as YYEEEE. The CDR3 is 12 amino acids. The V gene lost 0 bases and the J gene lost 10 bases, with 5 bases spanning the gap. For the CDR3, the DNA is TGTGCCAGCAGCTTGGACCTGTCACCCCTCCACTTT. As protein: CASSLDLSPLHF.

The chain links TRBV18 to TRBJ2-3, with D perhaps being TRBD1 or TRBD2 (5 bases each). The CDR3 has 16 residues. The germline V gene has CDR1 KGHSH and CDR2 LQKENI. The V end lost 2 bases, the J end lost 0 bases, and 12 bases lay between the germline ends. CDR3 sequence reads: CASSPWGTMSTDTQYF. DNA of the CDR3: TGTGCCAGCTCACCATGGGGGACCATGAGCACAGATACGCAGTATTTT.

The chain is built from TRBV18 and TRBJ1-1; 7 bases match TRBD1. Germline V gene lookup returns CDR1 KGHSH and CDR2 LQKENI. The CDR3 totals 15 residues. V lost 2 bases to trimming and J lost 1 base; unmatched junction nucleotides: 4. The CDR3 nucleotides are TGTGCCAGCTCACCAACCCGGGACAGGAACACTGAAGCTTTCTTT. Amino acid sequence: CASSPTRDRNTEAFF. Looking up the rest from reference TRBV18 and TRBJ1-1 gives the full variable domain: NAGVMQNPRHLVRRRGQEARLRCSPMKGHSHVYWYRQLPEEGLKFMVYLQKENIIDESGMPKERFSAEFPKEGPSILRIQQVVRGDSAAYFCASSPTRDRNTEAFFGQGTRLTVV.

This clone was seen only once. The genes are TRBV4-1 and TRBJ1-4; the D is unclear. This CDR3 region has 13 residues. Trimming left V 1 base short and J 8 bases short, with 8 bases between. Germline loops: CDR1 MGHRA, CDR2 YSYEKL. For the CDR3, the DNA is TGCGCCAGCAGCCAAGTAGTTCTAGAAAAACTGTTTTTT. Its protein is CASSQVVLEKLFF.

This clone was recorded only once. The chain uses TRBV5-1 and TRBJ2-2; TRBD1 matches 9 bases. Trimming cost V 4 bases and J 7 bases; bases outside gene matches: 8. CDR1 is SGHRS, CDR2 YFSETQ, per germline. The CDR3 totals 15 residues. CDR3 region: CASSARDRDGGELFF. The CDR3, as DNA: TGCGCCAGCAGCGCCCGGGACAGGGACGGCGGGGAGCTGTTTTTT. Full variable domain (outside the CDR3, taken from reference TRBV5-1 and TRBJ2-2): KAGVTQTPRYLIKTRGQQVTLSCSPISGHRSVSWYQQTPGQGLQFLFEYFSETQRNKGNFPGRFSGRQFSNSRSEMNVSTLELGDSALYLCASSARDRDGGELFFGEGSRLTVL.

This chain links TRBV19 with TRBJ2-7; 8 nucleotides line up with TRBD2. The CDR3 consists of 15 residues. J lost 7 bases, V lost 2 bases, and 10 bases had no gene match. Germline V gives CDR1 LNHDA, CDR2 SQIVND (reference sequence). In DNA form, the CDR3 reads TGTGCCAGTAGTATACGACACGGGGGGGGTCTTGAGCAGTACTTC. Residues: CASSIRHGGGLEQYF.

This chain links TRBV7-3 with TRBJ2-7; D uncertain. V was cut by 3 bases and J by 7 bases, with 10 bases left in between. This CDR3 contains 12 residues. Per the germline V gene, CDR1 is SGHTA and CDR2 is FQGTGA. CDR3 sequence: CASSFLREEQYF. DNA of the CDR3: TGTGCCAGCAGCTTTCTTCGAGAAGAGCAGTACTTC.

The rearrangement joins TRBV7-2 to TRBJ1-1; D ambiguous. V lost 5 bases to trimming and J lost 1 base, with 11 bases between them. There are 14 residues in the CDR3. The germline V gene encodes CDR1 SGHTA and CDR2 FQGNSA. The CDR3 DNA sequence: TGTGCCAGCAGCCCCGGCCCAGCGAACACTGAAGCTTTCTTT. Residues: CASSPGPANTEAFF.

The chain carries TRBV19 and TRBJ2-1; a weak D match, TRBD2 (5 bases). V shed 1 base and J shed 5 bases, with 15 bases lying between them. CDR1 and CDR2 from the germline V gene are LNHDA and SQIVND (reference sequence). This CDR3 has 16 amino acids. The CDR3 nucleotides read TGTGCCAGTAGTATAGCGGGGTATGAATCGGACAATGAGCAGTTCTTC. It is translated as CASSIAGYESDNEQFF. Full variable domain (outside the CDR3, taken from reference TRBV19 and TRBJ2-1): DGGITQSPKYLFRKEGQNVTLSCEQNLNHDAMYWYRQDPGQGLRLIYYSQIVNDFQKGDIAEGYSVSREKKESFPLTVTSAQKNPTAFYLCASSIAGYESDNEQFFGPGTRLTVL.

V gene TRBV7-2 combines with J gene TRBJ1-3, with TRBD1 as a possible D gene (5 bases). This CDR3 has 16 residues. Germline V lookup: CDR1 SGHTA, CDR2 FQGNSA. Trimming shortened V by 2 bases and J by 2 bases, and 13 bases separated the two germline ends. CDR3 DNA: TGTGCCAGCAGCTTAATCGGGCAGGGTCCTGGAAACACCATATATTTT. As protein: CASSLIGQGPGNTIYF.

This chain joins TRBV6-5 and TRBJ1-4; 7 bases map to TRBD1. V lost 5 bases, J lost 5 bases, and 5 bases stayed unmatched. Germline loops: CDR1 MNHEY, CDR2 SVGAGI. The CDR3 sequence is 14 residues long. CDR3 nucleotide sequence: TGTGCCAGCAGTAGGGACAGCTCGAATGAAAAACTGTTTTTT. Translating it yields CASSRDSSNEKLFF.

The chain links TRBV27 to TRBJ2-2, with TRBD1 identical over 9 bases. The CDR3 totals 15 residues. The germline V gene has CDR1 MNHEY and CDR2 SMNVEV (reference sequence). Trimming took 6 bases from V and 5 from J; bases not matched to a gene: 7. The chain's CDR3 is CASRKPGQGTGELFF. For the CDR3, the DNA is TGTGCCAGCAGGAAACCGGGACAGGGAACCGGGGAGCTGTTTTTT.

The V and J genes are TRBV7-8 and TRBJ1-6; a weak D match, TRBD1 (6 bases). V was cut by 5 bases and J by 5 bases, with 16 bases left in between. The CDR3 loop spans 16 amino acids. CDR1 SGHVS and CDR2 FQNEAQ come from the germline V gene. The CDR3 DNA is TGTGCCAGCAGCCCCCTCGTGGGGGCGGATAATTCACCCCTCCACTTT. Its protein product is CASSPLVGADNSPLHF.

This rearrangement joins TRBV9 to TRBJ2-7, with TRBD2 matching over 9 bases. The CDR3 is made up of 13 amino acids. From germline, CDR1 is SGDLS and CDR2 YYNGEE. V lost 4 bases to trimming and J lost 5 bases; unmatched junction nucleotides: 4. For the CDR3, the DNA is TGTGCCAGCAGCTTCGGGACTAGCAACGAGCAGTACTTC. Translating it yields CASSFGTSNEQYF.

This clone was seen just once. J is TRBJ1-6 and V is TRBV14; D uncertain. The CDR3 runs 14 residues. V was cut by 1 base and J by 10 bases, with 11 bases left in between. Germline values: CDR1 SGHDN, CDR2 FVKESK. The CDR3 sequence: CASSQGAGRSPLHF. CDR3 coding DNA: TGTGCCAGCAGCCAAGGGGCTGGACGGTCACCCCTCCACTTT. The entire variable domain, with the rest obtained from reference TRBV14 and TRBJ1-6, is as follows: EAGVTQFPSHSVIEKGQTVTLRCDPISGHDNLYWYRRVMGKEIKFLLHFVKESKQDESGMPNNRFLAERTGGTYSTLKVQPAELEDSGVYFCASSQGAGRSPLHFGNGTRLTVT.

This chain joins TRBV27 and TRBJ2-7; unclear D gene. CDR3 length: 14 residues. Germline CDR1 is MNHEY and CDR2 is SMNVEV (reference sequence). The V and J ends lost 6 bases and 3 bases respectively, with 15 bases between them. CDR3 loop: CASSPALWGYEQYF. DNA for the CDR3: TGTGCCAGCAGCCCCGCCCTGTGGGGCTACGAGCAGTACTTC.

This chain connects TRBV4-1 to TRBJ2-1; TRBD2 is a possible D gene (6 bases). Germline values: CDR1 MGHRA, CDR2 YSYEKL. V was shortened by 0 bases and J by 4 bases, with 10 bases between the two germline ends. CDR3 size: 15 residues. CDR3 sequence (DNA): TGCGCCAGCAGCCAAGAAAGGCGGGGTTACAATGAGCAGTTCTTC. Translated: CASSQERRGYNEQFF.

V and J are TRBV29-1 and TRBJ2-1; the match to TRBD2 covers 8 bases. J was trimmed by 4 bases and V by 3 bases; bases with no gene match: 14. CDR1 and CDR2 (germline): SQVTM, ANQGSEA. The CDR3 consists of 17 residues. This CDR3 is CSVDGPFGGGLYNEQFF. The CDR3, as DNA: TGCAGCGTTGACGGGCCATTCGGGGGGGGACTTTACAATGAGCAGTTCTTC.

This chain joins TRBV20-1 and TRBJ1-2; a weak D match, TRBD1 (5 bases). The CDR3 has 11 amino acids. The V end lost 5 bases, the J end lost 4 bases, and 8 bases lay between the germline ends. From germline, CDR1 is DFQATT and CDR2 SNEGSKA (reference sequence). The DNA for the CDR3 is TGCAGTGCTGGGGCGGGCTATGGCTACACCTTC. Amino acid sequence: CSAGAGYGYTF.

V gene TRBV18 combines with J gene TRBJ2-1, with D hard to call. This CDR3 is 14 amino acids long. CDR1 KGHSH and CDR2 LQKENI come from the germline V gene. The V and J ends lost 4 bases and 2 bases respectively, with 9 bases between them. The CDR3 spells CASSRSETYNEQFF. In DNA form, the CDR3 reads TGTGCCAGCTCACGGTCAGAGACCTACAATGAGCAGTTCTTC.

The chain joins TRBV19 to TRBJ1-2; 9 nucleotides align to TRBD1. The CDR3 runs 16 residues. V lost 4 bases to trimming and J lost 3 bases; unmatched junction nucleotides: 9. CDR1 is LNHDA, CDR2 SQIVND, per germline (reference sequence). The CDR3 sequence is CASSTTGGLAHYGYTF. The CDR3 DNA follows: TGTGCCAGTAGTACGACAGGGGGGCTCGCCCACTATGGCTACACCTTC. The full variable domain, completed using reference TRBV19 and TRBJ1-2, is DGGITQSPKYLFRKEGQNVTLSCEQNLNHDAMYWYRQDPGQGLRLIYYSQIVNDFQKGDIAEGYSVSREKKESFPLTVTSAQKNPTAFYLCASSTTGGLAHYGYTFGSGTRLTVV.

The chain joins TRBV9 to TRBJ2-3, with 10 bases identical to TRBD2. The CDR3 runs to 18 residues. Germline V lookup: CDR1 SGDLS, CDR2 YYNGEE. With 3 bases clipped from V and 5 bases from J, the junction kept 15 bases outside the gene matches. The CDR3 DNA is TGTGCCAGCAGCGCGGGATCAGGTAGTAGCGGGGGGCAAGATACGCAGTATTTT. As protein: CASSAGSGSSGGQDTQYF.

The V call is TRBV7-3, the J call TRBJ1-3; maybe TRBD1 (5 bases). CDR1 is SGHTA, CDR2 FQGTGA, per germline. V lost 5 bases and J 3 bases, leaving 8 bases between the germline ends. CDR3 length equals 13 residues. CDR3 DNA sequence: TGTGCCAGCAGCCCGGGGGTTGGAAACACCATATATTTT. Translation gives CASSPGVGNTIYF. The whole variable domain, remainder taken from reference TRBV7-3 and TRBJ1-3, is GAGVSQTPSNKVTEKGKYVELRCDPISGHTALYWYRQSLGQGPEFLIYFQGTGAADDSGLPNDRFFAVRPEGSVSTLKIQRTERGDSAVYLCASSPGVGNTIYFGEGSWLTVV.

The CDR3 DNA sequence: TGTGCCAGCAGCTTACGGACAGGGGTCGAAGCTTTCTTT. Its translation: CASSLRTGVEAFF. The J gene is TRBJ1-1, the V gene TRBV7-3; 9 bases map to TRBD1. The V and J ends lost 2 bases and 8 bases, in that order; junction bases with no gene match: 3. Germline V gene data show CDR1 as SGHTA and CDR2 as FQGTGA. The CDR3 length is 13 residues.

V and J are TRBV19 and TRBJ1-3, with 9 nucleotides matching TRBD1. Germline CDR1 is LNHDA and CDR2 is SQIVND (reference sequence). The CDR3 has 13 amino acids. V lost 7 bases, J lost 5 bases, and 3 bases stayed unmatched. CDR3 loop: CASTQGARNTIYF. In DNA, the CDR3 is TGTGCCAGTACACAGGGGGCAAGAAACACCATATATTTT.

This chain uses TRBV6-1 with TRBJ1-1, with D possibly being TRBD1 (6 bases). There are 11 residues in the CDR3. The germline V gene encodes CDR1 MNHNS and CDR2 SASEGT. With 6 bases removed from V and 8 bases from J, the gap between germline ends came to 10 bases. The CDR3 loop reads CASSVGTEAFF. As DNA, the CDR3 is TGTGCCAGCAGCGTCGGGACAGAAGCTTTCTTT.

The rearrangement links TRBV19 to TRBJ1-1, with D perhaps TRBD1 (5 bases). Trimming took 7 bases from V and 0 from J, leaving 18 bases between them. The CDR3 is 16 residues long. Looked up from germline, CDR1 is LNHDA and CDR2 is SQIVND (reference sequence). CDR3 DNA: TGTGCCAGTACCAGTATCCGTCGGGGGATGAACACTGAAGCTTTCTTT. It specifies CASTSIRRGMNTEAFF.

This chain links TRBV25-1 with TRBJ2-1, with D possibly being TRBD1 or TRBD2 (6 bases each). The CDR3 length is 13 residues. Germline assignment: CDR1 MGHDK and CDR2 SYGVNS. V lost 4 bases and J 7 bases, leaving 11 bases between the germline ends. The CDR3 loop reads CASSAWGANEQFF. The CDR3 nucleotides read TGTGCCAGCAGTGCGTGGGGGGCGAATGAGCAGTTCTTC.